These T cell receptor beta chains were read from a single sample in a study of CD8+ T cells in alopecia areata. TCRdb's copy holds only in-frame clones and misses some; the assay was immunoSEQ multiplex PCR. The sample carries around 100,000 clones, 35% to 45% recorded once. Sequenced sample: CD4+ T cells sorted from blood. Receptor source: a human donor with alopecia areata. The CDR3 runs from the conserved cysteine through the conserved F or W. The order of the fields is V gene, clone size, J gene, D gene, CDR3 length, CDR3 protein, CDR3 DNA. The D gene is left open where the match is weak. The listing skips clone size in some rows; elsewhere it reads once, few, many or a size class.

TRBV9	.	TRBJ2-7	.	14	CASSNRDDSYEQYF	TGTGCCAGCAGCAACCGGGACGACTCCTACGAGCAGTACTTC
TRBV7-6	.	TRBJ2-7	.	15	CASSLAVVGSYEQYF	TGTGCCAGCAGCTTAGCGGTGGTCGGCTCCTACGAGCAGTACTTC
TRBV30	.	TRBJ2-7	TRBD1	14	CAWSYGQGGYEQYF	TGTGCCTGGAGTTATGGACAGGGAGGCTACGAGCAGTACTTC
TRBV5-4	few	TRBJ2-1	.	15	CASSSTGSSYNEQFF	TGTGCCAGCAGCTCGACAGGCTCTTCCTACAATGAGCAGTTCTTC
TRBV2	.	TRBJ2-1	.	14	CASSANRHGNEQFF	TGTGCCAGCAGTGCCAACCGGCATGGCAATGAGCAGTTCTTC
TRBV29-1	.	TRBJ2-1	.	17	CSVHPKGKWTTYNEQFF	TGCAGCGTCCATCCCAAAGGGAAATGGACTACCTACAATGAGCAGTTCTTC
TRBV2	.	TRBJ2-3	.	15	CASNLGQGKADTQYF	TGTGCCAGCAATTTGGGGCAGGGGAAGGCAGATACGCAGTATTTT
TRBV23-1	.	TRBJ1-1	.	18	CASSHHRVSGLMNTEAFF	TGCGCCAGCAGTCACCACCGTGTTTCGGGGTTAATGAACACTGAAGCTTTCTTT
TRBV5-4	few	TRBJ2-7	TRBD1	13	CASSLRTGSAILF	TGTGCCAGCAGCTTAAGGACAGGGTCGGCAATCCTATTC
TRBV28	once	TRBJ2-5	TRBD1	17	CASSSLGTGDDQETQYF	TGTGCCAGCAGTTCCCTCGGGACAGGAGATGACCAAGAGACCCAGTACTTC
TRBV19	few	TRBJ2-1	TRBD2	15	CASSYLAGGLDEQFF	TGTGCCAGTAGTTATCTAGCGGGGGGTCTGGATGAGCAGTTCTTC
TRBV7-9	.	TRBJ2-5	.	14	CASSLGWRGETQYF	TGTGCCAGCAGCTTAGGTTGGAGGGGAGAGACCCAGTACTTC
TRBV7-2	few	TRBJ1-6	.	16	CASSSRGASGNSPLHF	TGTGCCAGCAGCTCCCGCGGGGCCTCTGGTAATTCACCCCTCCACTTT
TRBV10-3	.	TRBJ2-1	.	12	CAISEVGNEQFF	TGTGCCATCAGTGAGGTGGGGAATGAGCAGTTCTTC
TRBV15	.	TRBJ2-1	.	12	CATSKNTKEQFF	TGTGCCACCAGCAAGAATACTAAGGAGCAGTTCTTC
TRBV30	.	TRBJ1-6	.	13	CAWSASRLPPLHF	TGTGCCTGGAGTGCGTCCCGGTTGCCACCCCTCCACTTT
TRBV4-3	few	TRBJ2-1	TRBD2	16	CASSQEVLAGVSTQFF	TGCGCCAGCAGCCAAGAGGTACTAGCGGGGGTTTCGACGCAGTTCTTC
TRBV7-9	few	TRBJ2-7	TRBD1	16	CASSLIPGGKWNEQYF	TGTGCCAGCAGCTTAATCCCAGGGGGCAAGTGGAACGAGCAGTACTTC
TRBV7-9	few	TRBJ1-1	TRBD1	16	CASSLGDRGLNTEAFF	TGTGCCAGCAGCTTAGGCGACAGGGGCTTGAACACTGAAGCTTTCTTT
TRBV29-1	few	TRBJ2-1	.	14	CSVLGGGEGNEQFF	TGCAGCGTTCTAGGTGGGGGAGAAGGCAATGAGCAGTTCTTC